Presented here are 22 T cell receptor beta chains from one specimen sequenced in a study of T cell responses to AZD1222 COVID-19 vaccine. Repertoires were generated with immunoSEQ multiplex PCR, while TCRdb's copy carries only in-frame clones and drops some. The sample lists 150,000 or so clones, approximately 90% occurring once. The specimen was peripheral blood, collected on day 0 of AZD1222 vaccination. The receptors come from an adult in good health.

The chain carries TRBV2 and TRBJ1-1, with TRBD1 as a possible D gene (5 bases). V was pared by 4 bases and J by 5 bases, with 14 bases between. Germline V gives CDR1 SNHLY, CDR2 FYNNEI. The CDR3 is made up of 14 amino acids. CDR3 DNA sequence: TGTGCCAGCAGTGTTCTCGGGGCTGGGACTGAAGCTTTCTTT. Translated, it gives CASSVLGAGTEAFF.

The chain links TRBV5-5 to TRBJ2-3; the D gene could be TRBD1 or TRBD2 (6 bases each). Germline V CDR1 and CDR2: SGHKS, YYEKEE (reference sequence). V dropped 2 bases and J dropped 2 bases, with 12 bases sitting between them. The CDR3 contains 15 residues. DNA for the CDR3: TGTGCCAGCAGCTTAGGAGGGGGGACCACAGATACGCAGTATTTT. Encoded protein: CASSLGGGTTDTQYF.

The rearrangement uses TRBV29-1 and TRBJ1-1; D gene ambiguous. Trimming shortened V by 1 base and J by 5 bases, and 5 bases separated the two germline ends. From germline, CDR1 is SQVTM and CDR2 ANQGSEA. The CDR3 consists of 11 residues. Here the CDR3 reads CSVEGLTEAFF. The DNA of the CDR3 is TGCAGCGTTGAAGGGTTAACTGAAGCTTTCTTT.

The chain combines TRBV19 with TRBJ2-3; 10 bases are a match to TRBD2. This CDR3 is 16 amino acids long. The junction had 8 bases not matched to a gene; V was cut back by 3 bases and J by 5 bases. The germline CDR1 and CDR2 sequences are LNHDA and SQIVND (reference sequence). CDR3 sequence (DNA): TGTGCCAGTAGTATTCTTCAAGCGGGGGGGCGAGATACGCAGTATTTT. It encodes CASSILQAGGRDTQYF.

The chain uses TRBV5-1 and TRBJ2-5; 8 nucleotides align to TRBD1. V was pared by 0 bases and J by 5 bases, with 9 bases of the junction left unmatched. This CDR3 contains 16 residues. Per the germline V gene, CDR1 is SGHRS and CDR2 is YFSETQ. The CDR3 DNA reads TGCGCCAGCAGCTTGGGAGGACAGGGAAGTTGGGAGACCCAGTACTTC. Protein product: CASSLGGQGSWETQYF.

This chain connects TRBV9 to TRBJ1-4; 8 positions match TRBD1. This CDR3 comprises 15 residues. CDR1 is SGDLS, CDR2 YYNGEE, per germline. The V and J ends lost 3 bases and 0 bases, in that order; junction bases with no gene match: 1. CDR3 nucleotides: TGTGCCAGCAGCGGGACAGGGACAACTAATGAAAAACTGTTTTTT. It codes for CASSGTGTTNEKLFF.

V gene TRBV7-8 combines with J gene TRBJ2-3, with D unclear. Germline CDR1 and CDR2: SGHVS and FQNEAQ. This CDR3 spans 12 amino acids. V lost 5 bases, J lost 4 bases, and 7 bases lay in between. DNA of the CDR3: TGTGCCAGCAGCCGAACTCCAGATACGCAGTATTTT. Its translation is CASSRTPDTQYF. Looking up the rest from reference TRBV7-8 and TRBJ2-3 gives the full variable domain: GAGVSQSPRYKVAKRGQDVALRCDPISGHVSLFWYQQALGQGPEFLTYFQNEAQLDKSGLPSDRFFAERPEGSVSTLKIQRTQQEDSAVYLCASSRTPDTQYFGPGTRLTVL.

This clone was recorded once. The gene calls are TRBV18 and TRBJ2-1; 10 bases agree with TRBD2. This CDR3 is built from 17 residues. With 0 bases clipped from V and 9 bases from J, the junction kept 11 bases outside the gene matches. Germline CDR1 KGHSH, CDR2 LQKENI. Written as DNA, the CDR3 is TGTGCCAGCTCACCACCAAGCTCCCTAGCGGGGGTAGGTGAGCAGTTCTTC. Translation gives CASSPPSSLAGVGEQFF. The whole variable domain, filled in from reference TRBV18 and TRBJ2-1, reads NAGVMQNPRHLVRRRGQEARLRCSPMKGHSHVYWYRQLPEEGLKFMVYLQKENIIDESGMPKERFSAEFPKEGPSILRIQQVVRGDSAAYFCASSPPSSLAGVGEQFFGPGTRLTVL.

The V call is TRBV9, the J call TRBJ1-2; D remains unclear. The CDR3 runs to 12 residues. V was trimmed by 3 bases and J by 4 bases, leaving 7 bases between them. CDR1 is SGDLS and CDR2 is YYNGEE in the germline V gene. CDR3 loop: CASSGEGYGYTF. The CDR3 bases are TGTGCCAGCAGCGGGGAGGGCTATGGCTACACCTTC. The entire variable domain, with the rest obtained from reference TRBV9 and TRBJ1-2, is as follows: DSGVTQTPKHLITATGQRVTLRCSPRSGDLSVYWYQQSLDQGLQFLIQYYNGEERAKGNILERFSAQQFPDLHSELNLSSLELGDSALYFCASSGEGYGYTFGSGTRLTVV.

CDR3 sequence: CASRPDPSGNTIYF. In DNA form, the CDR3 reads TGTGCCAGCAGACCGGACCCCTCTGGAAACACCATATATTTT. The chain uses TRBV7-9 and TRBJ1-3; no definite D call. V lost 6 bases and J lost 0, with 9 bases in between. This CDR3 has 14 residues. Germline loops: CDR1 SEHNR, CDR2 FQNEAQ (reference sequence).

The genes are TRBV19 and TRBJ1-5, with D possibly being TRBD1 (6 bases). The germline V gene has CDR1 LNHDA and CDR2 SQIVND (reference sequence). The V end was cut by 1 base, the J end by 9 bases, with 7 bases between. This CDR3 contains 12 residues. DNA of the CDR3: TGTGCCAGTAGTATAGTACAGGGGCCCCAGCATTTT. It translates to CASSIVQGPQHF. Filled out from reference TRBV19 and TRBJ1-5, the complete variable domain reads DGGITQSPKYLFRKEGQNVTLSCEQNLNHDAMYWYRQDPGQGLRLIYYSQIVNDFQKGDIAEGYSVSREKKESFPLTVTSAQKNPTAFYLCASSIVQGPQHFGDGTRLSIL.

The chain recombines TRBV28 with TRBJ1-5; D call uncertain. V dropped 7 bases and J dropped 3 bases, with 10 bases sitting between them. Germline values: CDR1 MDHEN, CDR2 SYDVKM. The CDR3 has 13 amino acids. The CDR3 protein is CASTPGLNQPQHF. DNA for the CDR3: TGTGCCAGCACCCCTGGTCTCAATCAGCCCCAGCATTTT.

The chain employs TRBV4-1 and TRBJ2-7, with 10 bases lining up with TRBD2. Germline V CDR1 and CDR2: MGHRA, YSYEKL. V shed 0 bases, J shed 2 bases, and the junction held 4 bases outside the gene matches. The CDR3 loop spans 16 amino acids. Written as DNA, the CDR3 is TGCGCCAGCAGCCAAGAACCTAGCGGGGGTCCCTACGAGCAGTACTTC. It specifies CASSQEPSGGPYEQYF.

The chain carries TRBV3-1 (or the pseudogene TRBV3-2) and TRBJ1-6, with D possibly TRBD1 on 5 matching bases. The CDR3 contains 12 residues. V shed 0 bases and J shed 16 bases, with 10 bases lying between them. The germline CDR1 and CDR2 sequences are LGHDT and YNNKEL (reference sequence). CDR3 in DNA: TGTGCCAGCAGCCAAGATCAGTCAGGGCTCCACTTT. Residues: CASSQDQSGLHF.

This sequence joins TRBV7-9 and TRBJ1-6; D may be TRBD1 (6 bases). CDR1 and CDR2 (germline): SEHNR, FQNEAQ (reference sequence). Trimming took 1 base from V and 10 from J, leaving 11 bases between them. The CDR3 consists of 14 residues. The CDR3 DNA is TGTGCCAGCAGCTTAGACCAGGGGAGATCACCCCTCCACTTT. Its protein is CASSLDQGRSPLHF.

The table lists this clone with a count of one. This rearrangement joins TRBV29-1 to TRBJ1-5; D may be TRBD1 (6 bases). Germline CDR1 SQVTM, CDR2 ANQGSEA. This CDR3 comprises 13 residues. Trimming took off 7 bases at V and 5 bases at J, with 15 bases between the two ends. The DNA for the CDR3 is TGCAGCGGCGCGGACAGCCCCGATCAGCCCCAGCATTTT. It codes for CSGADSPDQPQHF.

This CDR3 is CASSSMSGQYF. CDR3 DNA: TGTGCCAGCAGCTCTATGTCAGGGCAGTACTTC. The chain combines TRBV12-3 or TRBV12-4 with TRBJ2-7; D unresolved. V was pared by 6 bases and J by 9 bases, with 12 bases between. The CDR3 totals 11 residues.

The rearrangement joins TRBV2 to TRBJ1-1; no reliable D call. V lost 6 bases and J lost 3, with 14 bases in between. The CDR3 is 14 residues long. The germline V gene has CDR1 SNHLY and CDR2 FYNNEI. The CDR3 reads CASSLEMAYTEAFF. The DNA of the CDR3 is TGTGCCAGCAGCCTCGAGATGGCGTACACTGAAGCTTTCTTT.

This sequence joins TRBV11-2 and TRBJ1-2; D remains ambiguous. This CDR3 contains 11 residues. CDR1 SGHAT and CDR2 FQNNGV come from the germline V gene. Trimming removed 5 bases from V and 8 bases from J, with 9 bases in between. CDR3 residues: CASSDLWGYTF. DNA of the CDR3: TGTGCCAGCAGCGACCTTTGGGGCTACACCTTC.

With regard to this clone: Other nucleotide sequences in the sample specify the same CDR3. This rearrangement joins TRBV7-2 to TRBJ2-5, with D hard to call. CDR1 and CDR2 from the germline V gene are SGHTA and FQGNSA. Trimming removed 1 base from V and 4 bases from J, with 4 bases in between. CDR3 size: 12 residues. Here the CDR3 reads CASSLGLETQYF. In DNA, the CDR3 is TGTGCCAGCAGCTTAGGATTAGAGACCCAGTACTTC.

The chain is built from TRBV3-1 (or the pseudogene TRBV3-2) and TRBJ1-6, with a weak D call TRBD1 (5 bases). Germline V lookup: CDR1 LGHDT, CDR2 YNNKEL (reference sequence). CDR3 length: 15 amino acids. V was cut by 5 bases and J by 6 bases, with 14 bases left in between. CDR3: CASSFGAESNSPLHF. For the CDR3, the DNA is TGTGCCAGCAGCTTTGGGGCGGAAAGTAATTCACCCCTCCACTTT.

The chain joins TRBV3-1 (or the pseudogene TRBV3-2) to TRBJ2-5; weak D call: TRBD2 (5 bases). This CDR3 contains 13 residues. Trimming removed 4 bases at V and 2 bases at J, with 8 bases between. Germline assignment: CDR1 LGHDT and CDR2 YNNKEL (reference sequence). Here the CDR3 DNA reads TGTGCCAGCAGCCTACGGGGTCAAGAGACCCAGTACTTC. It yields the protein CASSLRGQETQYF.